This T cell receptor beta chain stems from a study of a mutant IDH1 vaccine in newly diagnosed glioma. Whole-study context: The first vaccination came 4-6 weeks after radiotherapy alone, or with temozolomide cycles. Patients' prior therapy spanned radiotherapy, temozolomide, or both; most underwent both. Study-level points and caveats: Overall, roughly 95% of patients had vaccine-induced immune responses.

Concerning this clone: Its antigen is currently unknown.

The CDR3 contains 13 residues. V gave up 6 bases and J gave up 1 base, with 6 bases separating them. Germline-derived CDR1 and CDR2 are KGHSH and LQKENI. Time point here: week 35, safety follow-up. Doses comprised 300 ug of mutant IDH1 20-mer peptide each, plus topical imiquimod. Some clones are missing from TCRdb's copy, which holds only in-frame ones; the method was immunoSEQ multiplex PCR. Of about 54,000 clones listed, 84% are singletons. Sequencing was performed on PBMCs, taken from a glioma patient whose treatment included an IDH1 peptide vaccine. The receptor comes from a woman aged 18-29 years with glioma. V and J are TRBV18 and TRBJ2-2; D is possibly TRBD2 (5 bases). The DNA of the CDR3 is TGTGCCAGCTCGAGGGAGAACACCGGGGAGCTGTTTTTT. This encodes CASSRENTGELFF.